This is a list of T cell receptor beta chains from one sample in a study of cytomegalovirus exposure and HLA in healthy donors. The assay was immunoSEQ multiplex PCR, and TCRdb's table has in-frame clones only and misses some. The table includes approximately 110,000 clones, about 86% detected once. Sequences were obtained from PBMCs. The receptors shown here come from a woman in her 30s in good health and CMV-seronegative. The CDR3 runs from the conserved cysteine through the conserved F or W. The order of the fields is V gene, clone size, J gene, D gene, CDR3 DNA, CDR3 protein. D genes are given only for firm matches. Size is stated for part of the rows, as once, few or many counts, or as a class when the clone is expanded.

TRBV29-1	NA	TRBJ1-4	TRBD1	TGCAGCGTTACCTCCGGGACAGCTAATGAAAAACTGTTTTTT	CSVTSGTANEKLFF
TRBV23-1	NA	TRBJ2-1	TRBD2	TGCGCCGGCCGAAATAGCGGGAAGGGGCATGAGCAGTTCTTC	CAGRNSGKGHEQFF
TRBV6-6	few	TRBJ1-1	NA	TGTGCCAGCAGTTACGCCAGCGGGGTAGACACTGAAGCTTTCTTT	CASSYASGVDTEAFF
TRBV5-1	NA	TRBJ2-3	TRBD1	TGCGCCAGCAGCCCCGGGACAGGTCTCGATACGCAGTATTTT	CASSPGTGLDTQYF
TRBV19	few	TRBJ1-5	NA	TGTGCCAGTAGTATACGGCGAGCAGGGTTGGAGCCCCAGCATTTT	CASSIRRAGLEPQHF
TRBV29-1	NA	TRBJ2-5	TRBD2	TGCAGCTCCCTGGTAGCGGGAATCGGAGAGACCCAGTACTTC	CSSLVAGIGETQYF
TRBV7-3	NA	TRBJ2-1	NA	TGTGCCAGCAGCTTAAGCAGGGGGGACTACAATGAGCAGTTCTTC	CASSLSRGDYNEQFF
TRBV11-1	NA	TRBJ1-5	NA	TGTGCCAGCAGCTTGGGCGGGCGCACCGATCAGCCCCAGCATTTT	CASSLGGRTDQPQHF
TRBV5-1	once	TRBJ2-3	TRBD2	TGCGCCAGCAGCTTGGAAGGGCGGGAGCGAGCAGATACGCAGTATTTT	CASSLEGRERADTQYF
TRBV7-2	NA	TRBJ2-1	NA	TGTGCCAGCAGCTTAGTACCCAGGGGTGGTACAAGTGAGCAGTTCTTC	CASSLVPRGGTSEQFF
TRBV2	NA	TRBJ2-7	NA	TGTGCCAGCAGAGTTGCTTCGGGGAACGAGCAGTACTTC	CASRVASGNEQYF
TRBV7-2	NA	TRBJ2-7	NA	TGTGCCAGCAGCGTACTGACAGTGACCCCTGAGGAGCAGTACTTC	CASSVLTVTPEEQYF
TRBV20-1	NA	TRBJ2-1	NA	TGCAGTGCTAGGGGGGGCAATGAGCAGTTCTTC	CSARGGNEQFF
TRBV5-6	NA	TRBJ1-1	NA	TGTGCCAGCAGCTTGGCGTATTCGGCAGCGGACACTGAAGCTTTCTTT	CASSLAYSAADTEAFF
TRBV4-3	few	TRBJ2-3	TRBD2	TGCGCCAGCAGCCAAGGAATAGCGGGAAACACAGATACGCAGTATTTT	CASSQGIAGNTDTQYF
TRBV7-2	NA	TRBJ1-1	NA	TGTGCCAGCAGCTTACAGAACAGGGATACTGAAGCTTTCTTT	CASSLQNRDTEAFF
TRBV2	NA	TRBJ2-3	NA	TGTGCCAGCAGTGAAGCCGATTCATTTTCGACTCGGTATTTT	CASSEADSFSTRYF
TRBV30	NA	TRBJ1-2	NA	TGTGCCTGGAGCCCCGTCAGTACCGATGGCTACACCTTC	CAWSPVSTDGYTF
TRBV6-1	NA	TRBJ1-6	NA	TGTGCCAGCAGTGCAAGAGAGGGGGACTCACCCCTCCACTTT	CASSAREGDSPLHF
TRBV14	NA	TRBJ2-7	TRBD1	TGTGCCAGCAGCCCGAGACGGGACAGTCTCCGGTACTTC	CASSPRRDSLRYF
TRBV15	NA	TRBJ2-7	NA	TGTGCCACCAGCAGAGGTTCCGACAGAACCTACGAGCAGTACTTC	CATSRGSDRTYEQYF
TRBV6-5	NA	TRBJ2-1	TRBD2	TGTGCCAGCAGTTACTCGAGGCTCCTAGCGGGTGAGCAGTTCTTC	CASSYSRLLAGEQFF
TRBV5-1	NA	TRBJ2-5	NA	TGCGCCAGCAGCTTGGACCCCCGGGAGACCCAGTACTTC	CASSLDPRETQYF
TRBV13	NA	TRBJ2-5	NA	TGTGCCAGCAGCTTAGGCCACGGGACACAAGAGACCCAGTACTTC	CASSLGHGTQETQYF
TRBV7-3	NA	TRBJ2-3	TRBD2	TGTGCCAGCAGCTCAGGACTAGCGGGAGAGGCAGATACGCAGTATTTT	CASSSGLAGEADTQYF
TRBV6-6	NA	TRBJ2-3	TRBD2	TGTGCCAGCAGTTCCCCTAGCGGGCAGATGACAGATACGCAGTATTTT	CASSSPSGQMTDTQYF
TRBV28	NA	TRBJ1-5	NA	TGTGCCAGCACTTTTAGTTGGGCTCAGCCCCAGCATTTT	CASTFSWAQPQHF
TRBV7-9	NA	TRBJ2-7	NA	TGTGCCAGCAGCGGACCGCGGGCCCCCTACGAGCAGTACTTC	CASSGPRAPYEQYF
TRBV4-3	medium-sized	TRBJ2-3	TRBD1	TGCGCCAGCAGCCAAGATAAGGGGGACAGTAGGACAGATACGCAGTATTTT	CASSQDKGDSRTDTQYF
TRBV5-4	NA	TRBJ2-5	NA	TGTGCCAGCAGCTTTGCGACTGGGGAGACCCAGTACTTC	CASSFATGETQYF
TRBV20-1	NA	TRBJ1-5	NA	TGCTCCCCTAGGAGCAATCAGCCCCAGCATTTT	CSPRSNQPQHF
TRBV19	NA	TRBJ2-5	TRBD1	TGTGCCAGTACAGGGGGTAAGGGCGAGACCCAGTACTTC	CASTGGKGETQYF
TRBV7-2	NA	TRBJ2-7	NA	TGTGCCAGCAGCTTAGATCAGGGATGGCAGTACTTC	CASSLDQGWQYF
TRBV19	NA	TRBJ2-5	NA	TGTGCCAGTAGCTCGGTATATCTAGATGTCCAAGAGACCCAGTACTTC	CASSSVYLDVQETQYF
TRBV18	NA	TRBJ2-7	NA	TGTGCCAGCTCACCCCAGGGTGCCGAGCAGTACTTC	CASSPQGAEQYF
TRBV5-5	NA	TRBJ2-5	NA	TGTGCCAGCAGCTTGGCGGTATTTTCGCAGGGCCTACTACAAGAGACCCAGTACTTC	CASSLAVFSQGLLQETQYF
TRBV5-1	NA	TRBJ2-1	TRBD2	TGTGCCAGCAGCTTGGTCGCGGGAGGGCCCAATGAGCTGTTCTTC	CASSLVAGGPNELFF
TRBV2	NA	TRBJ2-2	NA	TGTGCCAGCAGTGAACTGTTTACCGGGGAGCTGTTTTTT	CASSELFTGELFF
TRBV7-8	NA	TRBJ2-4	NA	TGTGCCAGCAGCTTAACCCCGGGGGTGGCCAAAAACATTCAGTACTTC	CASSLTPGVAKNIQYF
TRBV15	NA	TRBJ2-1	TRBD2	TGTGCCACCAGCAGTGGGAGGGCCCCACTCAATGAGCAGTTCTTC	CATSSGRAPLNEQFF
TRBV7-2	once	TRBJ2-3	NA	TGTGCCAGCAGCCCCAGTGGAGCCCGCACAGATACGCAGTATTTT	CASSPSGARTDTQYF